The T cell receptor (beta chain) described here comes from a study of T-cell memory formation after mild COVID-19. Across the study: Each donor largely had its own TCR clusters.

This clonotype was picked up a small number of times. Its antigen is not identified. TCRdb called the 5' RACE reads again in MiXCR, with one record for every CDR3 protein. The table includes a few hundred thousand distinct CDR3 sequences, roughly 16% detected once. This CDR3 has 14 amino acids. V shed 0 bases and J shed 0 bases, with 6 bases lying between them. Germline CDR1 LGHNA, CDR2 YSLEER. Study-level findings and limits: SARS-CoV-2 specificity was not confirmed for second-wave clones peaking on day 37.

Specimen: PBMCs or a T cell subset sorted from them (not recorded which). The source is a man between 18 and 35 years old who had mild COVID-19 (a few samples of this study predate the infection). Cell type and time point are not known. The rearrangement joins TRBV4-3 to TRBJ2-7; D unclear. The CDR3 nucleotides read TGCGCCAGCAGCCAAGAGTGGGCCTCCTACGAGCAGTACTTC. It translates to CASSQEWASYEQYF.